This TCR beta chain is from a study of blood T cell repertoires in COVID-19. Measured with immunoSEQ multiplex PCR; TCRdb has only the in-frame clones, and not every one. The sample yields some 90,000 clones, roughly 85% seen once. The sequenced sample consisted of peripheral blood. The source is a human donor in a cohort sampled during active COVID-19.

The CDR3 DNA reads TGCGCCAGCAGCATTAGGACAGCAGGCTCGGCCCAGTACTTC. This sequence encodes CASSIRTAGSAQYF. The rearrangement links TRBV5-1 to TRBJ2-5; a weak D match, TRBD1 (6 bases). The CDR3 extends over 14 amino acids. Trimming took 4 bases from V and 9 from J, leaving 19 bases between them. Germline CDR1 is SGHRS and CDR2 is YFSETQ.